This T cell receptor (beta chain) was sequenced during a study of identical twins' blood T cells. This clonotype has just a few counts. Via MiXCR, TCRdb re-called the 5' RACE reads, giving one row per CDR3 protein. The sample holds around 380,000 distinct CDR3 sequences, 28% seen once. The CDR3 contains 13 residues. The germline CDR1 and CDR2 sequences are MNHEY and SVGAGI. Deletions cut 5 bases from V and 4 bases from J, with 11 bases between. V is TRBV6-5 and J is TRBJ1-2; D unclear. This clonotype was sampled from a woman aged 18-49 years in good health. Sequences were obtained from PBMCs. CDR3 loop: CASSRGFFYGYTF. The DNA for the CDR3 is TGTGCCAGCAGTCGCGGGTTTTTCTATGGCTACACCTTC.